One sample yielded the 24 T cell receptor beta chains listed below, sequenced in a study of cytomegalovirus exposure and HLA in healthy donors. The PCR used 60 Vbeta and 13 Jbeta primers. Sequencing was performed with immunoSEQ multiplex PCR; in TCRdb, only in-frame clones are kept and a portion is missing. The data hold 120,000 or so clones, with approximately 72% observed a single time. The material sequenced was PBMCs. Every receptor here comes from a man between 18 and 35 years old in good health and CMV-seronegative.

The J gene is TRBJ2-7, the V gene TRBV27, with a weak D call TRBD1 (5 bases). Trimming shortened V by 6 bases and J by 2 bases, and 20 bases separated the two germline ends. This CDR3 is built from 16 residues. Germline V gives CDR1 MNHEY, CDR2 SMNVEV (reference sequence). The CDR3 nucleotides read TGTGCCAGCAGCCAATCGCAGGGTTGGTACACCTACGAGCAGTACTTC. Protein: CASSQSQGWYTYEQYF.

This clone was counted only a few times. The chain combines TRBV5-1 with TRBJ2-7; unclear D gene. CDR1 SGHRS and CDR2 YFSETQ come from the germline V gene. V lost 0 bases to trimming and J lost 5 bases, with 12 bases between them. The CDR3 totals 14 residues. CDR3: CASSLARGVDEQYF. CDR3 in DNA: TGCGCCAGCAGCTTGGCCCGAGGTGTCGACGAGCAGTACTTC.

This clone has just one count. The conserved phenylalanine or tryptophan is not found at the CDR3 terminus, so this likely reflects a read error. DNA of the CDR3: TGTGCCAGTAGTATAGTAGGAAGAGGCTACACCTCC. Translating it yields CASSIVGRGYTS. This sequence joins TRBV19 and TRBJ1-2; D gene unclear. The CDR3 runs to 12 residues. Trimming took off 1 base at V and 8 bases at J, with 8 bases between the two ends. The germline gives CDR1 LNHDA, CDR2 SQIVND (reference sequence).

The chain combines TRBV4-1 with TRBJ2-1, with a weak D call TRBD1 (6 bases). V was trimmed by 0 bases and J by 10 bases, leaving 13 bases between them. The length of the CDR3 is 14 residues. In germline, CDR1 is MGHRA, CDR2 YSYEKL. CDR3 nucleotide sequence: TGCGCCAGCAGCCAAGAATTGGGACATTTGGAGCAGTTCTTC. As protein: CASSQELGHLEQFF.

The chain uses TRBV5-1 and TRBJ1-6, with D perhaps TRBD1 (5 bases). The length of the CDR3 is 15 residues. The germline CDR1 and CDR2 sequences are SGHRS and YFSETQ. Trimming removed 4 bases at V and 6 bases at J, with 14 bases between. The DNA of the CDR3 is TGCGCCAGCAGCCAGGGAGAGCGGGGTAATTCACCCCTCCACTTT. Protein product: CASSQGERGNSPLHF.

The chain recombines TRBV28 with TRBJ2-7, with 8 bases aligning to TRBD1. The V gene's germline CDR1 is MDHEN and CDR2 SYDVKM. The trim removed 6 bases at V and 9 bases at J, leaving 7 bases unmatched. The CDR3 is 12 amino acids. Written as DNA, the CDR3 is TGTGCCAGCAGAGTTACCAGGGGGCGGCAGTACTTC. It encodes CASRVTRGRQYF.

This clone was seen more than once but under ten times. This CDR3 is CAWRRGSYYGYTF. In DNA, the CDR3 is TGTGCCTGGAGGCGAGGGTCCTACTATGGCTACACCTTC. V is TRBV30 and J is TRBJ1-2; no clear D gene. V lost 3 bases to trimming and J lost 3 bases, with 11 bases between them. Germline loops: CDR1 GTSNPN, CDR2 SVGIG (reference sequence). The CDR3 spans 13 residues.

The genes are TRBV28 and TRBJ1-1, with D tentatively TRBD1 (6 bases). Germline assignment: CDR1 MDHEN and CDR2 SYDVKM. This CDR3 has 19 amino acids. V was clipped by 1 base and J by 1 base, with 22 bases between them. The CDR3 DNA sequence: TGTGCCAGCAGTTTATTGATTCAGGACAGAAAAAGGAAGAACACTGAAGCTTTCTTT. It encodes CASSLLIQDRKRKNTEAFF.

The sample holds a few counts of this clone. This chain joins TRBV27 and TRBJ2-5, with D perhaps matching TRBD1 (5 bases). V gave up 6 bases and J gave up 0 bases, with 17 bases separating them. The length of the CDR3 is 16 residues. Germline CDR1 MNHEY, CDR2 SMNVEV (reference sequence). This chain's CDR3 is CASRPDRPLYQETQYF. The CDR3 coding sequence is TGTGCCAGCAGGCCCGACAGACCCCTGTACCAAGAGACCCAGTACTTC.

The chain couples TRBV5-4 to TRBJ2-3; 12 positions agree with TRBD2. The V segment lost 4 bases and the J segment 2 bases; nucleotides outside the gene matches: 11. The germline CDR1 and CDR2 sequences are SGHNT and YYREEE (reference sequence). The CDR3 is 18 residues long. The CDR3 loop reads CASSGVQLAGGLTDTQYF. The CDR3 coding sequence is TGTGCCAGCAGCGGGGTTCAGCTAGCGGGGGGGCTCACAGATACGCAGTATTTT.

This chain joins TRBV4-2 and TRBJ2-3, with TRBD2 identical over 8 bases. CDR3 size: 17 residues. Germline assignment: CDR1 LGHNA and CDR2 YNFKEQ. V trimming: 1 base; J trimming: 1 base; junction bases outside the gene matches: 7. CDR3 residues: CASSQVSGRGGTDTQYF. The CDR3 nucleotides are TGTGCCAGCAGCCAAGTGAGCGGGCGGGGGGGCACAGATACGCAGTATTTT.

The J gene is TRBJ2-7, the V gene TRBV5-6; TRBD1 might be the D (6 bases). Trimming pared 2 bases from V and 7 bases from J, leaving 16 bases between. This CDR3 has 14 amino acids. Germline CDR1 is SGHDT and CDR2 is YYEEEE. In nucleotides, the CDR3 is TGTGCCAGCAGCTTTTTTCTGGGGGCAAGGGAGCAGTACTTC. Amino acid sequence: CASSFFLGAREQYF.

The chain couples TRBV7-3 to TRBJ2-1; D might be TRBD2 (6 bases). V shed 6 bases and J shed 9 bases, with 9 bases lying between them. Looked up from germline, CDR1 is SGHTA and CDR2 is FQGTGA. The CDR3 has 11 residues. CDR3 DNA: TGTGCCAGCAGTTCCGGGAGTGAGCAGTTCTTC. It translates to CASSSGSEQFF.

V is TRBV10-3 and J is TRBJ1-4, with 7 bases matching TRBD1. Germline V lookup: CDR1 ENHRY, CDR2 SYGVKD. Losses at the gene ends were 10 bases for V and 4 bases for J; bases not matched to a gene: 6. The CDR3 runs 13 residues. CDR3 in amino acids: CASADRLNEKLFF. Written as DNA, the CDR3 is TGTGCCAGTGCGGACAGGCTTAATGAAAAACTGTTTTTT.

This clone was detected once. CDR3 residues: CASSRTTPGLAVKSSYNEQFF. CDR3 coding DNA: TGTGCCAGCAGCCGTACGACCCCGGGACTAGCGGTTAAGAGCTCCTACAATGAGCAGTTCTTC. The gene calls are TRBV4-2 and TRBJ2-1; 11 nucleotides agree with TRBD2. The CDR3 has 21 amino acids. J gave up 0 bases and V 4 bases, and 17 bases lay outside the gene matches. Germline CDR1 reads LGHNA; CDR2 reads YNFKEQ.

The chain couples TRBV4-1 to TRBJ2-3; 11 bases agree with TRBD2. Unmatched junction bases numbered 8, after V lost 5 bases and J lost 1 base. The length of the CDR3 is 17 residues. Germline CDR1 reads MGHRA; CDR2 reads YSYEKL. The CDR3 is CASSSRSSGGGTDTQYF. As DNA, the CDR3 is TGCGCCAGCAGCTCTAGGAGTAGCGGGGGGGGCACAGATACGCAGTATTTT.

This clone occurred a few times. The CDR3 bases are TGTGCCAGCCAGAAAGACTCTGGGGCCAACGTCCTGACTTTC. This gives the protein CASQKDSGANVLTF. The chain has TRBV6-4 and TRBJ2-6, with D uncertain. CDR1 and CDR2 from the germline V gene are MRHNA and SNTAGT. The ends were cut back, 8 bases at V and 0 bases at J, with 8 bases in the middle. The CDR3 length is 14 residues.

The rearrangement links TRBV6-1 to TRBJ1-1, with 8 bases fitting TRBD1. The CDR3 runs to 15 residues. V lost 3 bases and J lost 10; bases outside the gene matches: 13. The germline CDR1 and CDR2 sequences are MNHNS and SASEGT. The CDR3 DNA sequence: TGTGCCAGCAGTGAGAGCGGGACAGGTTATCGAGGAGCTTTCTTT. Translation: CASSESGTGYRGAFF.

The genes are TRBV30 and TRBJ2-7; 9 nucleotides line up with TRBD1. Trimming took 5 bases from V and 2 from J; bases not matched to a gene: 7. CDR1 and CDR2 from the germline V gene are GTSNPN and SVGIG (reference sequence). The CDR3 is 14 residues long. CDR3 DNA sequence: TGTGCCTGGTTGGACAGGGGATTAACCTACGAGCAGTACTTC. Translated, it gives CAWLDRGLTYEQYF. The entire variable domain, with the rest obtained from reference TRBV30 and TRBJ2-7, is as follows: SQTIHQWPATLVQPVGSPLSLECTVEGTSNPNLYWYRQAAGRGLQLLFYSVGIGQISSEVPQNLSASRPQDRQFILSSKKLLLSDSGFYLCAWLDRGLTYEQYFGPGTRLTVT.

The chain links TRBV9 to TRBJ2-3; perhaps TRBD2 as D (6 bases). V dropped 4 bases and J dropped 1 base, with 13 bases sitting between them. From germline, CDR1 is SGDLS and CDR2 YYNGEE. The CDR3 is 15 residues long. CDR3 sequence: CASSPSPGGTDTQYF. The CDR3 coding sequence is TGTGCCAGCAGCCCGAGCCCGGGGGGCACAGATACGCAGTATTTT.

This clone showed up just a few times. DNA for the CDR3: TGTGCCAGTAGGGGACCTGGACGGGAGAGGGAGACCCAGTACTTC. Amino acid sequence: CASRGPGRERETQYF. This chain joins TRBV19 and TRBJ2-5; the D gene is possibly TRBD2 (6 bases). Germline V gene data show CDR1 as LNHDA and CDR2 as SQIVND (reference sequence). CDR3 length equals 15 residues. Trimming stripped 6 bases from V and 5 bases from J, with 19 bases between.

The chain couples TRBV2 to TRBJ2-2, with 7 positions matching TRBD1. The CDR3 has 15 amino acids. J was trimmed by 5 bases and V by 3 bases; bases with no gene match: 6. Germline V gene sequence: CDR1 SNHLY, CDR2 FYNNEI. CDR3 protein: CASSDDREITGELFF. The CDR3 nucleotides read TGTGCCAGCAGTGACGACAGGGAAATTACCGGGGAGCTGTTTTTT.

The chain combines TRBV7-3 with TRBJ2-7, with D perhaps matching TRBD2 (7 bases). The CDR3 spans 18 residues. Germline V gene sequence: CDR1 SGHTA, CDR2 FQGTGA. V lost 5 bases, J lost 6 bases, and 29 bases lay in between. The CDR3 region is CASSTAPPLGGAKTEQYF. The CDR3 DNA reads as TGTGCCAGCAGCACAGCCCCCCCGTTGGGGGGGGCCAAGACCGAGCAGTACTTC.

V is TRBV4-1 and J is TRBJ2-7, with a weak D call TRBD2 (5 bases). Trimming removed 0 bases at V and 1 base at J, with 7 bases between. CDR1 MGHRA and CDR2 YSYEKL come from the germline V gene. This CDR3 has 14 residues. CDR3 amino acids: CASSQDRTSYEQYF. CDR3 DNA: TGCGCCAGCAGCCAAGATCGGACTTCCTACGAGCAGTACTTC.